The 26 T cell receptor beta chains below were found in one sample sequenced in a study of blood T cell repertoires in COVID-19. TCRdb's table, derived via immunoSEQ multiplex PCR, lists solely in-frame clones and lacks some. This table has 140,000 or so clones, 84% appearing once. Sample: peripheral blood. All receptors derive from a man under 40 with COVID-19, enrolled during active disease.

The chain joins TRBV19 to TRBJ2-6; 10 positions match TRBD1. The trim removed 7 bases at V and 2 bases at J, leaving 8 bases unmatched. This CDR3 is 17 amino acids long. CDR1 and CDR2 (germline): LNHDA, SQIVND (reference sequence). CDR3 residues: CASTSGTGVPGANVLTF. Here the CDR3 DNA reads TGTGCCAGTACCTCAGGGACAGGGGTCCCTGGGGCCAACGTCCTGACTTTC. Drawing the rest from reference TRBV19 and TRBJ2-6, the complete variable domain is DGGITQSPKYLFRKEGQNVTLSCEQNLNHDAMYWYRQDPGQGLRLIYYSQIVNDFQKGDIAEGYSVSREKKESFPLTVTSAQKNPTAFYLCASTSGTGVPGANVLTFGAGSRLTVL.

The gene calls are TRBV6-1 and TRBJ2-3; D might be TRBD2 (5 bases). Trimming left V 2 bases short and J 6 bases short, with 12 bases between. CDR1 MNHNS and CDR2 SASEGT come from the germline V gene. This CDR3 is 14 amino acids long. CDR3 protein: CASSEQRASDTQYF. The DNA for the CDR3 is TGTGCCAGCAGTGAACAAAGGGCTAGCGATACGCAGTATTTT.

This clone was detected a few times. This sequence joins TRBV7-2 and TRBJ2-7; 8 positions agree with TRBD2. Germline lookup yields CDR1 SGHTA and CDR2 FQGNSA. J was trimmed by 2 bases and V by 1 base; bases with no gene match: 4. The CDR3 spans 15 residues. This CDR3 reads CASSLEAGGAYEQYF. DNA of the CDR3: TGTGCCAGCAGCTTAGAGGCGGGAGGCGCCTACGAGCAGTACTTC.

This clone was seen only once. The chain joins TRBV5-8 to TRBJ2-5; 8 nucleotides match TRBD2. Germline lookup yields CDR1 SGHTS and CDR2 YDEGEE. The CDR3 extends over 15 amino acids. With 1 base clipped from V and 2 bases from J, the junction kept 4 bases outside the gene matches. CDR3 amino acids: CASSLPRLAQETQYF. CDR3 coding DNA: TGTGCCAGCAGCTTGCCAAGACTAGCGCAAGAGACCCAGTACTTC. Full variable domain (rest looked up from reference TRBV5-8 and TRBJ2-5): EAGVTQSPTHLIKTRGQQATLRCSPISGHTSVYWYQQALGLGLQFLLWYDEGEERNRGNFPPRFSGRQFPNYSSELNVNALELEDSALYLCASSLPRLAQETQYFGPGTRLLVL.

This clone was recorded only once. The chain combines TRBV2 with TRBJ1-5; D gene unclear. This CDR3 region has 15 residues. Germline V CDR1 and CDR2: SNHLY, FYNNEI. V shed 8 bases and J shed 4 bases, with 18 bases lying between them. CDR3 DNA: TGTGCCAGCGGGTGGAGGGAGGCGCCGAATCAGCCCCAGCATTTT. Translation: CASGWREAPNQPQHF.

This clone showed up just a few times. V and J are TRBV28 and TRBJ1-2; possibly TRBD1 for D (5 bases). CDR3 length equals 14 residues. The V end lost 7 bases, the J end lost 7 bases, and 19 bases lay between the germline ends. In germline, CDR1 is MDHEN, CDR2 SYDVKM. The CDR3 nucleotides read TGTGCCAGCACCGGCCTCGGGCCCCAGGGTGGCTACACCTTC. It codes for CASTGLGPQGGYTF.

This chain joins TRBV11-2 and TRBJ2-7, with D perhaps TRBD2 (5 bases). V lost 6 bases to trimming and J lost 0 bases, with 15 bases between them. This CDR3 comprises 15 residues. In germline, CDR1 is SGHAT, CDR2 FQNNGV. The CDR3 coding sequence is TGTGCCAGCAGAGCTCTAGCTGCCCTCTCCTACGAGCAGTACTTC. Translating gives CASRALAALSYEQYF.

V gene TRBV28 combines with J gene TRBJ2-7; possible D gene TRBD2, 6 bases. The length of the CDR3 is 13 residues. The V end lost 7 bases, the J end lost 0 bases, and 10 bases lay between the germline ends. The germline V gene encodes CDR1 MDHEN and CDR2 SYDVKM. The CDR3 bases are TGTGCCAGCAAACCTAGCGCCTCCTACGAGCAGTACTTC. Translated, it gives CASKPSASYEQYF.

The V gene is TRBV7-9, the J gene TRBJ1-6, with 7 bases matching TRBD1. The length of the CDR3 is 13 residues. Germline CDR1 and CDR2: SEHNR and FQNEAQ (reference sequence). After removal of 6 bases from V and 5 bases from J, the junction contained 1 base not matched to a gene. The CDR3 nucleotides are TGTGCCAGCAGAGGGACAGATAATTCACCCCTCCACTTT. Protein product: CASRGTDNSPLHF.

This chain uses TRBV19 with TRBJ2-5; tentative D call: TRBD2 (6 bases). The V and J ends lost 4 bases and 4 bases respectively, with 16 bases between them. This CDR3 has 15 residues. CDR1 is LNHDA, CDR2 SQIVND, per germline (reference sequence). The CDR3 DNA sequence: TGTGCCAGTAGTAGGGTGGGAGGTCTAGGAGAGACCCAGTACTTC. Translation gives CASSRVGGLGETQYF.

The V and J genes are TRBV18 and TRBJ2-7, with 9 bases identical to TRBD2. The junction had 6 bases not matched to a gene; V was cut back by 2 bases and J by 1 base. This CDR3 is built from 16 residues. Per the germline V gene, CDR1 is KGHSH and CDR2 is LQKENI. CDR3 in DNA: TGTGCCAGCTCACCATGGGCGGGAGGGAATTCCTACGAGCAGTACTTC. It is translated as CASSPWAGGNSYEQYF.

V is TRBV7-3 and J is TRBJ2-2, with D possibly matching TRBD2 (5 bases). The germline V gene encodes CDR1 SGHTA and CDR2 FQGTGA. V was pared by 5 bases and J by 7 bases, with 11 bases between. CDR3 length: 13 amino acids. The chain's CDR3 is CASSLSADGELFF. The CDR3 nucleotides read TGTGCCAGCAGCCTTTCAGCGGACGGGGAGCTGTTTTTT.

Points on this clone: The CDR3 carries no conserved terminal phenylalanine or tryptophan, so it likely arises from a read error. The limits of the CDR3 on the DNA are not certain, so only TCRdb's listed CDR3 is given. This chain links TRBV12-3 or TRBV12-4 with TRBJ2-7; the table's TRBD1 call for D was not verified on the DNA. Both ends counted, the CDR3 spans 9 residues. CDR3: CASSRDRVC.

V gene TRBV30 combines with J gene TRBJ1-5; no firm D call. Germline loops: CDR1 GTSNPN, CDR2 SVGIG (reference sequence). The CDR3 is 12 amino acids. V shed 5 bases and J shed 9 bases, with 14 bases lying between them. CDR3 protein: CAWAAGAGPQHF. DNA for the CDR3: TGTGCCTGGGCTGCTGGAGCGGGGCCCCAGCATTTT.

This chain connects TRBV29-1 to TRBJ2-3; 7 bases are a match to TRBD2. CDR3 length: 14 amino acids. Germline trimming cut 2 bases from V and 4 bases from J; bases unmatched to any gene: 6. CDR1 and CDR2 (germline): SQVTM, ANQGSEA. The CDR3 protein is CSVEPRGSSDTQYF. CDR3 nucleotide sequence: TGCAGCGTTGAACCCCGCGGGAGCTCAGATACGCAGTATTTT.

The gene calls are TRBV3-1 (or the pseudogene TRBV3-2) and TRBJ2-5; 7 positions match TRBD2. The CDR3 runs to 14 residues. Germline V gene sequence: CDR1 LGHDT, CDR2 YNNKEL (reference sequence). Trimming cost V 2 bases and J 5 bases; bases outside gene matches: 5. The CDR3 reads CASSQQGAGETQYF. The CDR3 region has the DNA TGTGCCAGCAGCCAACAGGGAGCGGGGGAGACCCAGTACTTC.

This CDR3 reads CASSRRDISFATNEKLFF. The CDR3 DNA reads TGTGCCAGCTCACGTCGGGACATCTCCTTCGCAACTAATGAAAAACTGTTTTTT. The J gene is TRBJ1-4, the V gene TRBV18; D might be TRBD1 (6 bases). Deletions cut 4 bases from V and 0 bases from J, with 18 bases between. CDR3 length: 18 amino acids. Germline V gene sequence: CDR1 KGHSH, CDR2 LQKENI.

This clone was recorded once. This rearrangement joins TRBV28 to TRBJ1-2, with TRBD1 as a possible D gene (6 bases). V was trimmed by 3 bases and J by 2 bases, leaving 10 bases between them. Germline V lookup: CDR1 MDHEN, CDR2 SYDVKM. This CDR3 has 14 amino acids. CDR3 loop: CASSFRGGNYGYTF. The CDR3 DNA reads TGTGCCAGCAGTTTCCGTGGGGGCAACTATGGCTACACCTTC.

The sample holds one count of this clone. The chain recombines TRBV9 with TRBJ2-3, with a possible D match to TRBD1 (6 bases). Deletions cut 3 bases from V and 6 bases from J, with 20 bases between. Per germline, CDR1 SGDLS and CDR2 YYNGEE. This CDR3 region has 16 residues. Here the CDR3 reads CASSALEGHQGDTQYF. For the CDR3, the DNA is TGTGCCAGCAGCGCCCTCGAGGGGCACCAGGGGGATACGCAGTATTTT. The entire variable domain, with the rest obtained from reference TRBV9 and TRBJ2-3, is as follows: DSGVTQTPKHLITATGQRVTLRCSPRSGDLSVYWYQQSLDQGLQFLIQYYNGEERAKGNILERFSAQQFPDLHSELNLSSLELGDSALYFCASSALEGHQGDTQYFGPGTRLTVL.

The V and J genes are TRBV5-1 and TRBJ2-1; 14 positions agree with TRBD2. The V and J ends lost 4 bases and 1 base, in that order; junction bases with no gene match: 4. This CDR3 has 17 residues. CDR1 is SGHRS, CDR2 YFSETQ, per germline. CDR3 loop: CASSRGTSGRSYNEQFF. The CDR3 DNA reads as TGCGCCAGCAGCCGTGGGACTAGCGGGAGATCCTACAATGAGCAGTTCTTC. Together with reference TRBV5-1 and TRBJ2-1, the CDR3 gives the full variable domain: KAGVTQTPRYLIKTRGQQVTLSCSPISGHRSVSWYQQTPGQGLQFLFEYFSETQRNKGNFPGRFSGRQFSNSRSEMNVSTLELGDSALYLCASSRGTSGRSYNEQFFGPGTRLTVL.

V gene TRBV14 combines with J gene TRBJ2-2, with 10 bases matching TRBD1. This CDR3 spans 18 amino acids. Germline V CDR1 and CDR2: SGHDN, FVKESK. V shed 0 bases, J shed 5 bases, and the junction held 9 bases outside the gene matches. As DNA, the CDR3 is TGTGCCAGCAGCCAAGATCGAGGGGACAGGGGAGGAACCGGGGAGCTGTTTTTT. Translation: CASSQDRGDRGGTGELFF.

This rearrangement joins TRBV30 to TRBJ2-2; D is possibly TRBD1 (6 bases). Germline assignment: CDR1 GTSNPN and CDR2 SVGIG (reference sequence). This CDR3 has 14 amino acids. Trimming stripped 2 bases from V and 2 bases from J, with 9 bases between. The CDR3 DNA follows: TGTGCCTGGAGTCCAGGGGTTAACACCGGGGAGCTGTTTTTT. Encoded protein: CAWSPGVNTGELFF.

The genes are TRBV5-6 and TRBJ1-2; 8 nucleotides match TRBD1. Germline V CDR1 and CDR2: SGHDT, YYEEEE. CDR3 size: 14 residues. The ends lost 4 bases at V and 4 bases at J; junction bases unmatched: 6. For the CDR3, the DNA is TGTGCCAGCAGCCAGGGGGCGCGAGGCTATGGCTACACCTTC. Its translation is CASSQGARGYGYTF. Based on the CDR3 plus reference TRBV5-6 and TRBJ1-2, the full variable domain is DAGVTQSPTHLIKTRGQQVTLRCSPKSGHDTVSWYQQALGQGPQFIFQYYEEEERQRGNFPDRFSGHQFPNYSSELNVNALLLGDSALYLCASSQGARGYGYTFGSGTRLTVV.

The rearrangement links TRBV2 to TRBJ1-1; D is unresolved. This CDR3 has 14 amino acids. Looked up from germline, CDR1 is SNHLY and CDR2 is FYNNEI. The ends were cut back, 8 bases at V and 3 bases at J, with 16 bases in the middle. CDR3: CASLREEYDTEAFF. The CDR3 nucleotides are TGTGCCAGCTTACGGGAGGAGTATGACACTGAAGCTTTCTTT.

The chain links TRBV10-3 to TRBJ2-2; D is possibly TRBD2 (6 bases). From germline, CDR1 is ENHRY and CDR2 SYGVKD. V lost 3 bases to trimming and J lost 0 bases, with 8 bases between them. The CDR3 spans 15 residues. DNA for the CDR3: TGTGCCATCAGTGATCAGCGGGCGAACACCGGGGAGCTGTTTTTT. As protein: CAISDQRANTGELFF.

Many counts were recorded for this clone. The chain has TRBV7-2 and TRBJ2-3; 11 nucleotides align to TRBD2. V lost 0 bases and J lost 2; bases outside the gene matches: 4. CDR1 is SGHTA, CDR2 FQGNSA, per germline. The CDR3 runs 17 residues. The CDR3 loop is CASSLAGLAVFTDTQYF. In DNA form, the CDR3 reads TGTGCCAGCAGCTTAGCGGGACTAGCGGTCTTCACAGATACGCAGTATTTT. Looking up the rest from reference TRBV7-2 and TRBJ2-3 gives the full variable domain: GAGVSQSPSNKVTEKGKDVELRCDPISGHTALYWYRQSLGQGLEFLIYFQGNSAPDKSGLPSDRFSAERTGGSVSTLTIQRTQQEDSAVYLCASSLAGLAVFTDTQYFGPGTRLTVL.